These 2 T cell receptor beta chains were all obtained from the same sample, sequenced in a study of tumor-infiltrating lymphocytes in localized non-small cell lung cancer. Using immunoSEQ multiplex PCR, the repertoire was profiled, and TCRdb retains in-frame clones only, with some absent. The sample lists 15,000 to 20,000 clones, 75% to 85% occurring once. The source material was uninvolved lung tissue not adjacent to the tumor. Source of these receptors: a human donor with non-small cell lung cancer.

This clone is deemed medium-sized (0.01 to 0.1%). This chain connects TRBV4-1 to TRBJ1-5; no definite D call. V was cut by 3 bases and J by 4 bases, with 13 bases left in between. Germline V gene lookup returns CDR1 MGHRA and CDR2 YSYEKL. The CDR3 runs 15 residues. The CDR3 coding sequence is TGCGCCAGCAGCCAGTTCCGGACGGAAAATCAGCCCCAGCATTTT. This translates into CASSQFRTENQPQHF.

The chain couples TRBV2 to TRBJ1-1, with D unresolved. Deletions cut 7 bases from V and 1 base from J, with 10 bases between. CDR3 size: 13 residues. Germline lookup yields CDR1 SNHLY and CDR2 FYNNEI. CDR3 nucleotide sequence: TGTGCCAGCAACAAGGGAGGGAACACTGAAGCTTTCTTT. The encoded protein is CASNKGGNTEAFF.